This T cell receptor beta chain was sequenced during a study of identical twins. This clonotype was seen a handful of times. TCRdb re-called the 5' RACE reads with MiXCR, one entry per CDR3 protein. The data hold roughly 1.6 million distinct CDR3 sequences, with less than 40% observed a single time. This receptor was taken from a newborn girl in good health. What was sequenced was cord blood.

The CDR3 protein is CASSIRVGLADNEQFF. The CDR3 nucleotides read TGTGCCAGCAGCATACGGGTGGGCCTAGCCGACAATGAGCAGTTCTTC. The chain employs TRBV9 and TRBJ2-1, with a possible D match to TRBD2 (5 bases). This CDR3 is 16 amino acids long. V dropped 4 bases and J dropped 5 bases, with 19 bases sitting between them. From germline, CDR1 is SGDLS and CDR2 YYNGEE. Full variable domain (outside the CDR3, taken from reference TRBV9 and TRBJ2-1): DSGVTQTPKHLITATGQRVTLRCSPRSGDLSVYWYQQSLDQGLQFLIQYYNGEERAKGNILERFSAQQFPDLHSELNLSSLELGDSALYFCASSIRVGLADNEQFFGPGTRLTVL.